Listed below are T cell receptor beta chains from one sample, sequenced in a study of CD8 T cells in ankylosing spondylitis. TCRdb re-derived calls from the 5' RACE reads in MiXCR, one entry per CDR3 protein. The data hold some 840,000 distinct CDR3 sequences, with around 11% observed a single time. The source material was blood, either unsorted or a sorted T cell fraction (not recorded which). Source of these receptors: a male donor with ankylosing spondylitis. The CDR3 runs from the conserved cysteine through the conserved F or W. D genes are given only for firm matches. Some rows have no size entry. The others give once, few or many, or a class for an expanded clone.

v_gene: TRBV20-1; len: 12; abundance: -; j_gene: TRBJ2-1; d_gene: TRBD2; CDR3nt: TGCAGTGCTATAGCGGGAATCGATGAGCAGTTCTTC; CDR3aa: CSAIAGIDEQFF
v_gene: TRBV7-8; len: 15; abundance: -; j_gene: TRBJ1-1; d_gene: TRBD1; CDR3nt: TGTGCCAGCAGCGCGACAGGGGGCACGAACACTGAAGCTTTCTTT; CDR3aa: CASSATGGTNTEAFF
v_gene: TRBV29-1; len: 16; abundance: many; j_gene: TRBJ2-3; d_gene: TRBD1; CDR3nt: TGCAGCGTTGAAGGCGTGGACAGGGAGAGCACAGATACGCAGTATTTT; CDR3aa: CSVEGVDRESTDTQYF
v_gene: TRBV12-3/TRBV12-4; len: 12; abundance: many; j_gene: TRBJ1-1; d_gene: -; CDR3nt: TGTGCCAGCAGAATCATGAACACTGAAGCTTTCTTT; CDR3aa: CASRIMNTEAFF
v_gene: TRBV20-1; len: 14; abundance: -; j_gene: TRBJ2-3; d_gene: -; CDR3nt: TGCAGTGCCTGGGAGGCAACCCGCACAGATACGCAGTATTTT; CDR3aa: CSAWEATRTDTQYF
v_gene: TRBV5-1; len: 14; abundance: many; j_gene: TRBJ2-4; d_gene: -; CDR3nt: TGCGCCAGCAGCCCACCGGGCGCGGTGAACATTCAGTACTTC; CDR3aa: CASSPPGAVNIQYF
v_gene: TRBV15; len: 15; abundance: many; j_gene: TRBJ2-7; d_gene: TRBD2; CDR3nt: TGTGCCACCAGCAGAGAAGCGGGAGGTGACTACGAGCAGTACTTC; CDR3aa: CATSREAGGDYEQYF
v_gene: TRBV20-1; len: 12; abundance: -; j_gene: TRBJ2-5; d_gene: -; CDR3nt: TGCAGTGCCCCTAAAACTCAAGAGACCCAGTACTTC; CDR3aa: CSAPKTQETQYF
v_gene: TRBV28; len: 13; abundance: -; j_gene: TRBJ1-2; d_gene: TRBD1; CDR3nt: TGTGCCAGCAGTTCAGGGGGGCAAGGGCGCTACACCTTC; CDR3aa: CASSSGGQGRYTF
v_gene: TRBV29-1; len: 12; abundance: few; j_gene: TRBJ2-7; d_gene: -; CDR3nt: TGCAGCGTACTGGACAGCTCCTACGAGCAGTACTTC; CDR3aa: CSVLDSSYEQYF
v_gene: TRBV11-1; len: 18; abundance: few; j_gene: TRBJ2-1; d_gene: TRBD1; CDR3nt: TGTGCCAGCAGCTCCGGAACAGGGGGCAGGAGGTCCTACAATGAGCAGTTCTTC; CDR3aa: CASSSGTGGRRSYNEQFF
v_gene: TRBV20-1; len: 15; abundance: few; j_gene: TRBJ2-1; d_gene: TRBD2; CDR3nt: TGCAGTGCTCCCCCGGGACTAGGCTCCTACAATGAGCAGTTCTTC; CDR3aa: CSAPPGLGSYNEQFF
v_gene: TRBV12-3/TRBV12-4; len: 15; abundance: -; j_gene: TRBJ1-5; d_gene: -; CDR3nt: TGTGCCAGCAGTTTAGGAGGGGATCCCAATCAGCCCCAGCATTTT; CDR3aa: CASSLGGDPNQPQHF
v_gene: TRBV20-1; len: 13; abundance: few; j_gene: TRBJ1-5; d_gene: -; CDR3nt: TGCAGTGTAAACGAGGATTTCAATCAGCCCCAGCATTTT; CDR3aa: CSVNEDFNQPQHF
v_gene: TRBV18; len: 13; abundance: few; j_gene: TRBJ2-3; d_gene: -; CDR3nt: TGTGCCAGCTCACAATCTAGCACAGATACGCAGTATTTT; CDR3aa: CASSQSSTDTQYF
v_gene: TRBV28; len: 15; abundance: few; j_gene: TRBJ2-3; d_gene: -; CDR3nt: TGTGCCAGCAGCTCACCGGGACAACCTACAGATACGCAGTATTTT; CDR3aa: CASSSPGQPTDTQYF
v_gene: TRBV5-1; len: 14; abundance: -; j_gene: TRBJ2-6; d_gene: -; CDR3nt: TGCGCCAGCAGCCTAGACACTGGGGCCAACGTCCTGACTTTC; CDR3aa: CASSLDTGANVLTF
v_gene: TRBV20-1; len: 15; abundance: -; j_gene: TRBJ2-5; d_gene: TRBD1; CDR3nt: TGCAGTGCTAGGATGCTAGACAGGGCCCAAGAGACCCAGTACTTC; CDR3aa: CSARMLDRAQETQYF
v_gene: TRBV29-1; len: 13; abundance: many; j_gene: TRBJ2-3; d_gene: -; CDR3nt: TGCAGCGTTGAAGACGGATCCACAGATACGCAGTATTTT; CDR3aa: CSVEDGSTDTQYF
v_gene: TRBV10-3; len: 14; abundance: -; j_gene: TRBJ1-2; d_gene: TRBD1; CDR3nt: TGTGCCATCACCCGGACAGGCGCTAACTATGGCTACACCTTC; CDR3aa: CAITRTGANYGYTF
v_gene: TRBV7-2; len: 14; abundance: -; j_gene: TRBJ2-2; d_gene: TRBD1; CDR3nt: TGTGCCAGCAGACCCGACAGGGCTGTCGGGGAGCTGTTTTTT; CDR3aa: CASRPDRAVGELFF
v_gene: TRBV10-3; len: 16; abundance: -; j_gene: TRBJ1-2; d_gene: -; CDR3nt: TGTGCCATCAGCATCAGAGGTGGAAATCAAGGCTATGGCTACACCTTC; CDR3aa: CAISIRGGNQGYGYTF
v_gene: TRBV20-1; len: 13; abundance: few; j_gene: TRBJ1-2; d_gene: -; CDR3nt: TGCAGTGCTAGAGGGGAAGGCTTCTATGGCTACACCTTC; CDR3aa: CSARGEGFYGYTF
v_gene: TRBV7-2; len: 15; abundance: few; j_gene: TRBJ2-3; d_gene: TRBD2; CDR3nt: TGTGCCAGCAGCCTGGAGCGGGGGGGCTGGGATACGCAGTATTTT; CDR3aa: CASSLERGGWDTQYF
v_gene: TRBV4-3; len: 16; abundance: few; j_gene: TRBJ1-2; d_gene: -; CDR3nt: TGCGCCAGCAGCCAAGAGGGGGGGCAGGGTGGTTATGGCTACACCTTC; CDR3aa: CASSQEGGQGGYGYTF
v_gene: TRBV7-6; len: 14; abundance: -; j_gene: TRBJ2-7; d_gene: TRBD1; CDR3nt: TGTGCCAGCGGGGGGGGGACAGGGACCTACGAGCAGTACTTC; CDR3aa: CASGGGTGTYEQYF
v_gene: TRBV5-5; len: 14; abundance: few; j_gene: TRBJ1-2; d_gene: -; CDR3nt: TGTGCCAGCAGCTTGTACTCAGGGTCCTATGGCTACACCTTC; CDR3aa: CASSLYSGSYGYTF
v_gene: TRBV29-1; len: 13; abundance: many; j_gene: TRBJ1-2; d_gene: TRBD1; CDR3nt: TGCAGCGTTGTCAGGACAGGCGGCTATGGCTACACCTTC; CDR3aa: CSVVRTGGYGYTF
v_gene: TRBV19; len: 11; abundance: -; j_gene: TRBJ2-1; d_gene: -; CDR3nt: TGTGCCAGTAGTATCCCCAATGAGCAGTTCTTC; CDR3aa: CASSIPNEQFF
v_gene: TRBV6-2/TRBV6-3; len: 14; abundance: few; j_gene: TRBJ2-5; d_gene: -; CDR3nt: TGTGCCAGCAGTTCCCGGGGGCGAAAGGAGACCCAGTACTTC; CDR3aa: CASSSRGRKETQYF
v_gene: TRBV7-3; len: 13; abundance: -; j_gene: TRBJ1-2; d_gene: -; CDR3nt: TGTGCCAGCAGCAGCCCAACAGGGAAGGGCTACACCTTC; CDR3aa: CASSSPTGKGYTF
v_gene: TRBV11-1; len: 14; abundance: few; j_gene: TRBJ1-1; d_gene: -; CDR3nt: TGTGCCAGCAGCTCAGCGCGGGGGAGCGCTGAAGCTTTCTTT; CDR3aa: CASSSARGSAEAFF
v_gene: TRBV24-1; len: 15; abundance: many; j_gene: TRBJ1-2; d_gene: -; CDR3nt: TGTGCCACCAGTGACCGAAGCCGCACAGGGCTCGGCTACACCTTC; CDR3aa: CATSDRSRTGLGYTF
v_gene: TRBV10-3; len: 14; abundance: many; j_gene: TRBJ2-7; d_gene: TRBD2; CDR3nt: TGTGCCATCAATAGGGGACTAGCGGCCTACGAGCAGTACTTC; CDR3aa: CAINRGLAAYEQYF
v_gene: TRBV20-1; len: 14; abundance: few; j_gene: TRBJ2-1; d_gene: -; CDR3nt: TGCAGTGCTTATACTAGTCCCTCCTACAATGAGCAGTTCTTC; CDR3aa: CSAYTSPSYNEQFF
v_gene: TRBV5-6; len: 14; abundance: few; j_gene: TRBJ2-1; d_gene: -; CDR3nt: TGTGCCAGCAGCTTCCTAGACCGGCTCAATGAGCAGTTCTTC; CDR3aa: CASSFLDRLNEQFF
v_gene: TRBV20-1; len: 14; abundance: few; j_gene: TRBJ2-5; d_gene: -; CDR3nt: TGCAGTGCTAGATGGTCCCGGGGTATGGTGACCCAGTACTTC; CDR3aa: CSARWSRGMVTQYF
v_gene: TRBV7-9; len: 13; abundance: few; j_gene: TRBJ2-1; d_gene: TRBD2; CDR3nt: TGTGCCAGCAGGCGGGCGGGAGGCAATGAGCAGTTCTTC; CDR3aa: CASRRAGGNEQFF
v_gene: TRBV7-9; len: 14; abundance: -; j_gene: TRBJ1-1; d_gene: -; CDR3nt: TGTGCCAGCAGCCGGGACGTAACGAACACTGAAGCTTTCTTT; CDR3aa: CASSRDVTNTEAFF
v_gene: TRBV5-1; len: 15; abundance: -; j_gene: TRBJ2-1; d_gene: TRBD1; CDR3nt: TGCGCCAGCAGCTTGGTTGGGGACAGGGACAATGAGCAGTTCTTC; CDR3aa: CASSLVGDRDNEQFF
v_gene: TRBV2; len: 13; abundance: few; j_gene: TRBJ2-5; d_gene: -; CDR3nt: TGTGCCAGCGGAGCGGAGTACCAAGAGACCCAGTACTTC; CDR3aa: CASGAEYQETQYF
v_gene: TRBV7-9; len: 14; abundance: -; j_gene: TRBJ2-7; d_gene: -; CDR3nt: TGTGCCAGCAGCTACGGGACACTCAATTACGAGCAGTACTTC; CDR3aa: CASSYGTLNYEQYF
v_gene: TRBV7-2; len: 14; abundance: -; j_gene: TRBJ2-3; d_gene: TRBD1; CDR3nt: TGTGCCAGCAGCTTTGGGACAGGGATATATACGCAGTATTTT; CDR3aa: CASSFGTGIYTQYF
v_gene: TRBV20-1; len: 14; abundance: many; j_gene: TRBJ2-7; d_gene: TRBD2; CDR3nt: TGCAGTGCTCCAATGGGAGGGAGAACCTACGAGCAGTACTTC; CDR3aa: CSAPMGGRTYEQYF
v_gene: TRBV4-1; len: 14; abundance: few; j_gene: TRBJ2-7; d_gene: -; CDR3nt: TGCGCCAGCAGCCCAACTCCGATCCCCCTCGAGCAGTACTTC; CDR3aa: CASSPTPIPLEQYF
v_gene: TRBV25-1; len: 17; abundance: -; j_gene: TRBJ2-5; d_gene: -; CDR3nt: TGTGCCAGCAGTGACTCACCCTTACGACCGGGACAAGAGACCCAGTACTTC; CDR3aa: CASSDSPLRPGQETQYF
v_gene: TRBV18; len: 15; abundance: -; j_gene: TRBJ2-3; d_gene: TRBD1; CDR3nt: TGTGCCAGCTCACCGCGGGACAGGGGGGAAGATACGCAGTATTTT; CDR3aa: CASSPRDRGEDTQYF
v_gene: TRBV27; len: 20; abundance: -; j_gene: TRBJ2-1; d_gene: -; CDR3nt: TGTGCCAGCAGTTTCCGGACTCATTCTATGACAGGAAGAGGGTACAATGAGCAGTTCTTC; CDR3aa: CASSFRTHSMTGRGYNEQFF
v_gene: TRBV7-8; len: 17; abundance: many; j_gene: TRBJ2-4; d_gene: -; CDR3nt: TGTGCCAGCAGCTTAACCCCCGGACAGCTAGCCAAAAACATTCAGTACTTC; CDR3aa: CASSLTPGQLAKNIQYF
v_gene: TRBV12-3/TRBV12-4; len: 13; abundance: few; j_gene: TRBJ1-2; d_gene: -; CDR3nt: TGTGCCAGCAGTTTAGACAGTCTCTATGGCTACACCTTC; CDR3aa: CASSLDSLYGYTF
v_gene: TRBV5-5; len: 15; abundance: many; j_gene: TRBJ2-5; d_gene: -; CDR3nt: TGTGCCAGCAGCTCCGGACAGTCCTTCCAAGAGACCCAGTACTTC; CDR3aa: CASSSGQSFQETQYF
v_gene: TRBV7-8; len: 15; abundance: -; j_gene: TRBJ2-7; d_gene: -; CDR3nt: TGTGCCAGCAGGCGAAGGGCGGGGCCCATCTACGAGCAGTACTTC; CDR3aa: CASRRRAGPIYEQYF
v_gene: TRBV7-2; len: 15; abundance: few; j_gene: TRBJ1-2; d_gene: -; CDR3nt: TGTGCCAGCAGCTTAGCAGGGATCCCTAACTATGGCTACACCTTC; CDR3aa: CASSLAGIPNYGYTF